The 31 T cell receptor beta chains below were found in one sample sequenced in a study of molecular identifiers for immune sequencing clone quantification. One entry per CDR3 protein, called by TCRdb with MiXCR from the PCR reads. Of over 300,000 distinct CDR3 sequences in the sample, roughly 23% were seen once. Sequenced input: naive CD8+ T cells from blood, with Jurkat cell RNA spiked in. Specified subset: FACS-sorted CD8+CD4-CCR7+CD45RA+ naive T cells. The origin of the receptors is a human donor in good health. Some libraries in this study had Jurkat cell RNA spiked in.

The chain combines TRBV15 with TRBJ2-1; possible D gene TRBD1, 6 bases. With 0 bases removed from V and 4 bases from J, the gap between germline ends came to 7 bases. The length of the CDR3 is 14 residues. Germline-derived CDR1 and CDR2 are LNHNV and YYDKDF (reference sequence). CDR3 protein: CATSRDDRYNEQFF. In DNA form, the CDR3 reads TGTGCCACCAGCAGAGATGACAGGTACAATGAGCAGTTCTTC.

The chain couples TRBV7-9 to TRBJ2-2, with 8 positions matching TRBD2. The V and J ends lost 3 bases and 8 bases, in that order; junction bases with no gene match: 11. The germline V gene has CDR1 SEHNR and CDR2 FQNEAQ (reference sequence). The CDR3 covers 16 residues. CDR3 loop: CASSFGTGLAIGELFF. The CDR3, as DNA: TGTGCCAGCAGCTTTGGAACCGGACTAGCCATTGGGGAGCTGTTTTTT.

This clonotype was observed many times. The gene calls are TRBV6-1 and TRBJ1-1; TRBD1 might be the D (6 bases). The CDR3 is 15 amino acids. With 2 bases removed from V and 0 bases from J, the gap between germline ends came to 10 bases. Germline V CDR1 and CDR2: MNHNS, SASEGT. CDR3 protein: CASSEQQGLNTEAFF. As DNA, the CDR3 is TGTGCCAGCAGTGAACAACAGGGCTTGAACACTGAAGCTTTCTTT.

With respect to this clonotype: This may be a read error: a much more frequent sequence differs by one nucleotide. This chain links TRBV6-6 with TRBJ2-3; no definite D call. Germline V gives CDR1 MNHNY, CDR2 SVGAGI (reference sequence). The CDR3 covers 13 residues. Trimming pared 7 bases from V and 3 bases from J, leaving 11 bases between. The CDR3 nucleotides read TGTGCCAGCAATCCAGTTCGAACAGATACGCAGTATTTT. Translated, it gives CASNPVRTDTQYF.

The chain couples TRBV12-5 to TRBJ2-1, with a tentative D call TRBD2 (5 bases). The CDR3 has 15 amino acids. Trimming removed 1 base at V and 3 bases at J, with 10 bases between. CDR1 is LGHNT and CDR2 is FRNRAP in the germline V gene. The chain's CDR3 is CASGLDGVSYNEQFF. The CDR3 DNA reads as TGTGCTAGTGGTTTGGACGGGGTAAGCTACAATGAGCAGTTCTTC.

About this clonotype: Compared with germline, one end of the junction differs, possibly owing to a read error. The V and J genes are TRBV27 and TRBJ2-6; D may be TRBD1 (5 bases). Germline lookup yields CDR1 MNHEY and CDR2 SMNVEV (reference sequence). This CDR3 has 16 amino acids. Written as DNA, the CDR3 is TGTGCCAGCAGTTTAATCGGATTCTCTGGGGCCAACGTCCTGCCTTTC. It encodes CASSLIGFSGANVLPF. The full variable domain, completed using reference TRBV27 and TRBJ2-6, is EAQVTQNPRYLITVTGKKLTVTCSQNMNHEYMSWYRQDPGLGLRQIYYSMNVEVTDKGDVPEGYKVSRKEKRNFPLILESPSPNQTSLYFCASSLIGFSGANVLPFGAGSRLTVL.

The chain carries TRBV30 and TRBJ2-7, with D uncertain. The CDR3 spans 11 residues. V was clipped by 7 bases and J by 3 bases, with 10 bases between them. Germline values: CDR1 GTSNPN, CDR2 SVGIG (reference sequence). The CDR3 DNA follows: TGTGCCTCAGGACCGATCTACGAGCAGTACTTC. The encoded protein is CASGPIYEQYF.

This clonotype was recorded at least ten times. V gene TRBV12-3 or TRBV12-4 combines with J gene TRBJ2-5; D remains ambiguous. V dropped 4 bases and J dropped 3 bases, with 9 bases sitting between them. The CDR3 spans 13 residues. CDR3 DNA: TGTGCCAGCAGTTCTAGGGATGAAGAGACCCAGTACTTC. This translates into CASSSRDEETQYF.

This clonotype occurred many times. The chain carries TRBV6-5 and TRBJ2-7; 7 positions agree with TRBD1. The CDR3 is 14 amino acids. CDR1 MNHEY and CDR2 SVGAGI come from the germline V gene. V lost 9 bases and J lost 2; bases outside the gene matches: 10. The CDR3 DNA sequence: TGTGCCAGTGGGACCGGGACAGCCACCTACGAGCAGTACTTC. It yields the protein CASGTGTATYEQYF.

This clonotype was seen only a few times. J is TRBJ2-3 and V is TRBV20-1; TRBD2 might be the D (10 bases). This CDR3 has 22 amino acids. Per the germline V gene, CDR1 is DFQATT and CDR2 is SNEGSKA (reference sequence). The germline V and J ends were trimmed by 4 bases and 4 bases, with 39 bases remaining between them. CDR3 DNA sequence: TGCAGTGCTAATCCCGGGACAGGGTTTCTCGAAGGGCGGACTAGCGGAGCAGATACGCAGTATTTT. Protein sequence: CSANPGTGFLEGRTSGADTQYF.

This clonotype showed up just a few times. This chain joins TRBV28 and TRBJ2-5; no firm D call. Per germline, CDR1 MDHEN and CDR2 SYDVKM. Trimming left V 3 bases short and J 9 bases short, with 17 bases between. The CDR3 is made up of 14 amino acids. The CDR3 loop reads CASSFSRVGLAQYF. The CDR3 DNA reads TGTGCCAGCAGTTTTAGTAGAGTCGGGTTGGCCCAGTACTTC.

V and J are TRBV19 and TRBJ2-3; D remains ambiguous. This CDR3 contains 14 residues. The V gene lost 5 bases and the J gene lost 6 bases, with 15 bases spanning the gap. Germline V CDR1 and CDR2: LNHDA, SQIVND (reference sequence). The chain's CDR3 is CASSLRAPADTQYF. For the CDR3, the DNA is TGTGCCAGTAGTCTCCGGGCCCCTGCTGATACGCAGTATTTT.

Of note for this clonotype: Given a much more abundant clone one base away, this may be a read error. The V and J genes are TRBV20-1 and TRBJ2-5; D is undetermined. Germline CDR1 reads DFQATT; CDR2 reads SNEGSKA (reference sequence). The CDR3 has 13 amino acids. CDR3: CSANPVFQEIQYF. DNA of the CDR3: TGCAGTGCTAATCCTGTATTCCAAGAGATCCAGTACTTC.

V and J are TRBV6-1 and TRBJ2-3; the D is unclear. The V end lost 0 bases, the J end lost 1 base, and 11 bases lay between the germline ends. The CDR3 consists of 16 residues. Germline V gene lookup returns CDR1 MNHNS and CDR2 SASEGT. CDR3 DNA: TGTGCCAGCAGTGAAGCGGTATTTGGTGGCACAGATACGCAGTATTTT. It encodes CASSEAVFGGTDTQYF.

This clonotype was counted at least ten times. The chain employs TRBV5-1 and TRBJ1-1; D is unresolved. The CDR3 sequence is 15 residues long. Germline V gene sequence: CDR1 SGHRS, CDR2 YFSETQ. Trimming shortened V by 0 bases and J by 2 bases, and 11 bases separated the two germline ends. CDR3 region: CASSLVAADNTEAFF. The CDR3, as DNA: TGCGCCAGCAGCTTGGTAGCGGCTGATAACACTGAAGCTTTCTTT.

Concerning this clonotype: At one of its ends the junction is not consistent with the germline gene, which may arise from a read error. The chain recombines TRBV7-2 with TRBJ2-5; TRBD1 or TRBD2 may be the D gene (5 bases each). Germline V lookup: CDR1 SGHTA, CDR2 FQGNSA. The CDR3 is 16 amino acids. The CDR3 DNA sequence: TGTGCCAGCAACCAGAGGGGTTTCGGCGCAGGAGAGGCCCAGTACTTC. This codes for CASNQRGFGAGEAQYF.

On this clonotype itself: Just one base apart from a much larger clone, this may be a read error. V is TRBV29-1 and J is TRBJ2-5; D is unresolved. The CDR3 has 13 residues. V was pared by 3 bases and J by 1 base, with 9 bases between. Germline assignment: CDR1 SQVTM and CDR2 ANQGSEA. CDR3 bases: TGCAGCGTTGATTTTGGCTGCCAAGAGACCCAGTACTTC. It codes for CSVDFGCQETQYF.

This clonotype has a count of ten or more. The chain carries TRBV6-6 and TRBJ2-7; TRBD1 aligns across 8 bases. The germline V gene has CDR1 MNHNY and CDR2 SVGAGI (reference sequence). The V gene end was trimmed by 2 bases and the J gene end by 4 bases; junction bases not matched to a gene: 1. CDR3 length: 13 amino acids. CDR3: CASSYDRGYEQYF. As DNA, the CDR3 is TGTGCCAGCAGTTACGACAGGGGATACGAGCAGTACTTC.

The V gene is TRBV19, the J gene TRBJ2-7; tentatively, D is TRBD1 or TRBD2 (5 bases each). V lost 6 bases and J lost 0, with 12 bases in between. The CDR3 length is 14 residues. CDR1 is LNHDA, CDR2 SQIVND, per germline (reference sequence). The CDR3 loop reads CASSAGAASYEQYF. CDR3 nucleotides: TGTGCCAGTAGCGCCGGGGCAGCCTCCTACGAGCAGTACTTC.

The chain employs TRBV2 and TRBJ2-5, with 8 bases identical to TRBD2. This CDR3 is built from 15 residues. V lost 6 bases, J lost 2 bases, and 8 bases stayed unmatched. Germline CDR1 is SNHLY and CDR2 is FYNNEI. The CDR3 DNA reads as TGTGCCAGCAGGGGGCAAGCGGGGGATCAAGAGACCCAGTACTTC. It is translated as CASRGQAGDQETQYF.

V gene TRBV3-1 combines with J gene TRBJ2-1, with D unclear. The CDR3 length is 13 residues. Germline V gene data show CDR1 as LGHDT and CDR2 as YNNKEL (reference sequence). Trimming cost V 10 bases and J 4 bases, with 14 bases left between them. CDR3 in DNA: TGTGCCACCAGTGAGACGAATTACAATGAGCAGTTCTTC. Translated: CATSETNYNEQFF.

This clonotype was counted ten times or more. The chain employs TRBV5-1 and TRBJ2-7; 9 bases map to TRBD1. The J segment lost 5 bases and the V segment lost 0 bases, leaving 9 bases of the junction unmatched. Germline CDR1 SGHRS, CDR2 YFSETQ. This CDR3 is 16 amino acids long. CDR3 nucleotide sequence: TGCGCCAGCAGCTTGGGTCCCGGGACAGGGTATGACGAGCAGTACTTC. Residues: CASSLGPGTGYDEQYF.

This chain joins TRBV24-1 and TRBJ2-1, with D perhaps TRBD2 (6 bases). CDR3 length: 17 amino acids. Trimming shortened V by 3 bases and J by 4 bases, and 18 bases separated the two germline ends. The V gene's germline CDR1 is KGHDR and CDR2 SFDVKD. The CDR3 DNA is TGTGCCACCAGTGATGCTCTTATGGGCGGGAATTACAATGAGCAGTTCTTC. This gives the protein CATSDALMGGNYNEQFF.

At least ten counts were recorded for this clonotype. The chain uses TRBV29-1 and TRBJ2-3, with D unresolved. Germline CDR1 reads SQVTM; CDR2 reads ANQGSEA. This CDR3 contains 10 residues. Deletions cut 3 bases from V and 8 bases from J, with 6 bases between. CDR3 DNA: TGCAGCGTTGATGTTGGTACGCAGTATTTT. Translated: CSVDVGTQYF.

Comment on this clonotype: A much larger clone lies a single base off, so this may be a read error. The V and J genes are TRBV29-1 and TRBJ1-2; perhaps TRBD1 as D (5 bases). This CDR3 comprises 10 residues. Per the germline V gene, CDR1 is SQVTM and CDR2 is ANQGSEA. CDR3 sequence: CSVGQGEPHF. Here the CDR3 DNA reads TGCAGCGTTGGACAAGGGGAGCCTCACTTC.

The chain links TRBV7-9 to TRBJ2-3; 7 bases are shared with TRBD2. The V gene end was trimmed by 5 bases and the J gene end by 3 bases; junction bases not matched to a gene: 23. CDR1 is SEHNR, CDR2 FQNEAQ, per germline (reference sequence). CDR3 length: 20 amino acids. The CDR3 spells CASSKDSRSSGRSFTDTQYF. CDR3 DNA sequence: TGTGCCAGCAGCAAAGACAGTCGGTCTAGCGGAAGGTCTTTTACAGATACGCAGTATTTT.

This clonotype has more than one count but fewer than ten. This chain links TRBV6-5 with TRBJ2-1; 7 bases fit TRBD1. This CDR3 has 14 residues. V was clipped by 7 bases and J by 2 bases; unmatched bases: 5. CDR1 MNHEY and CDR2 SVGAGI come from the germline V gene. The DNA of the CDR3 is TGTGCCAGCAATGCCGGGACAGCCTACAATGAGCAGTTCTTC. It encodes CASNAGTAYNEQFF.

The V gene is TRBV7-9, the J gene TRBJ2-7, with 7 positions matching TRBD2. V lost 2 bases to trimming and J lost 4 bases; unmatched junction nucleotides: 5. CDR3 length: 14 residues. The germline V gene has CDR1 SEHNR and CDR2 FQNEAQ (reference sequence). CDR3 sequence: CASSLTGGMYEQYF. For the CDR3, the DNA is TGTGCCAGCAGCTTAACGGGAGGAATGTACGAGCAGTACTTC. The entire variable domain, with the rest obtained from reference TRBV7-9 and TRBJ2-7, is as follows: DTGVSQNPRHKITKRGQNVTFRCDPISEHNRLYWYRQTLGQGPEFLTYFQNEAQLEKSRLLSDRFSAERPKGSFSTLEIQRTEQGDSAMYLCASSLTGGMYEQYFGPGTRLTVT.

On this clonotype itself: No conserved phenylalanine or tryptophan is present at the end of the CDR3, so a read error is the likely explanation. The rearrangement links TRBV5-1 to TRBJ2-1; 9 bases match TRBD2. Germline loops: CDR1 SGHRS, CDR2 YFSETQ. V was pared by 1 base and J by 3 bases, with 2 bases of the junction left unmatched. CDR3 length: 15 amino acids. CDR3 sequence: CASSLPSGDYNEQFL. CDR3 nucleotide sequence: TGCGCCAGCAGCTTGCCTAGCGGGGACTACAATGAGCAGTTCCTC.

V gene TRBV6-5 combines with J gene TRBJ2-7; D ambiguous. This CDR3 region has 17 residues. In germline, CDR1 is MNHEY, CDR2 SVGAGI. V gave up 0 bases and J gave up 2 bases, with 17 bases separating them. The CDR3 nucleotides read TGTGCCAGCAGTTACTCGATAGGGCCCCAACCACCCTACGAGCAGTACTTC. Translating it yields CASSYSIGPQPPYEQYF.

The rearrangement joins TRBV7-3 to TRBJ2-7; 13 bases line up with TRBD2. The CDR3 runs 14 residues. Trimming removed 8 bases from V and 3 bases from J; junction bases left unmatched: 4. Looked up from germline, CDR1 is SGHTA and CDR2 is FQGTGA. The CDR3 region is CASWGLAGNYEQYF. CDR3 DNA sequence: TGTGCCAGCTGGGGACTAGCGGGAAACTACGAGCAGTACTTC.